Only a few counts were recorded for the clone carrying this T cell receptor (beta chain). Its cognate antigen is unknown. The data stem from a study of T cells in Graves' hyperthyroidism and ophthalmopathy. The CDR3 runs to 14 residues. The germline V gene encodes CDR1 SEHNR and CDR2 FQNEAQ (reference sequence). Trimming removed 6 bases at V and 0 bases at J, with 12 bases between. TCR beta CDR3 region amplification was performed from RNA transcripts. Researchers ran a first-round RT-PCR on the TCR CDR3 using the HTBI primer set. MiXCR, applied by TCRdb to the multiplex PCR reads, yields one record per CDR3 protein. Of 300,000 to 450,000 distinct CDR3 sequences listed, roughly 25% are singletons. Regarding the study as a whole: Model-based prediction identified ophthalmopathy a median around seven months prior to its onset.

This TCR was recovered from a middle-aged man with Graves' hyperthyroidism. Sequenced: blood. The chain is built from TRBV7-9 and TRBJ2-7; tentatively, D is TRBD1 (5 bases). The CDR3 DNA reads TGTGCCAGCAGTTCCGACAGCTTCTCCTACGAGCAGTACTTC. Translation: CASSSDSFSYEQYF.